This TCR beta chain was identified during a study of shared clonotypes between healthy human individuals. Overall study context: The plates for each donor numbered three CD4 naive, three CD4 memory, two CD8 naive and one CD8 memory.

As concerns this clone: What it binds is unknown.

Trimming took 2 bases from V and 0 from J, leaving 11 bases between them. Germline values: CDR1 KGHSH, CDR2 LQKENI. The CDR3 sequence is 16 residues long. Roughly 27,000 T cell genomes, or 200 ng DNA, went into the sorted-subset replicate PCRs. The repertoire was sequenced with immunoSEQ multiplex PCR; TCRdb's copy has only in-frame clones and lacks some. Of roughly 650,000 clones in the sample, more than 95% were seen once. Findings and caveats of the study: Sequencing depth was expected to influence donor clonotype sharing. The study drew on few donors, limiting represented genetic and exposure-history diversity.

This clonotype was obtained from a woman aged 25 to 45 in good health. What was sequenced was naive CD4+ T cells sorted from blood. Subset meaning: CD45RA+ positively selected. The J gene is TRBJ2-4, the V gene TRBV18, with D possibly being TRBD1 (6 bases). In nucleotides, the CDR3 is TGTGCCAGCTCACCATTAGGACAGACAGCCAAAAACATTCAGTACTTC. Translated: CASSPLGQTAKNIQYF.